The rows below give T cell receptor beta chains drawn from one sample of a study of T cells in Graves' hyperthyroidism and ophthalmopathy. TCRdb analysed the multiplex PCR reads with MiXCR anew, one entry per CDR3 protein. The table shows under 250,000 distinct CDR3 sequences, with approximately 24% occurring only once. Sample: blood. The receptors were sampled from a middle-aged woman with Graves' ophthalmopathy. CDR3s include the opening cysteine and the closing phenylalanine or tryptophan. The D gene is left open where the match is weak. Not all rows give a size; the values are once, few, many and, for expanded clones, a class.

- | TRBJ1-2 | TRBV20-1 | many | CSAPQLGGYTF | TGCAGTGCTCCCCAATTAGGCGGCTACACCTTC
- | TRBJ2-2 | TRBV4-2 | many | CASSQENLNTGELFF | TGTGCCAGCAGCCAAGAAAATTTGAACACCGGGGAGCTGTTTTTT
- | TRBJ2-6 | TRBV6-2/TRBV6-3 | many | CASSHRQFSGANVLTF | TGTGCCAGCAGTCACCGACAGTTCTCTGGGGCCAACGTCCTGACTTTC
TRBD1 | TRBJ2-7 | TRBV20-1 | many | CSARDMRQGMIYEQYF | TGCAGTGCTAGAGATATGCGACAGGGAATGATCTACGAGCAGTACTTC
TRBD1 | TRBJ2-5 | TRBV19 | many | CASSEGTGGVETQYF | TGTGCCAGTTCTGAAGGAACAGGGGGCGTCGAGACCCAGTACTTC
TRBD1 | TRBJ2-7 | TRBV30 | - | CAWSRFLGQGSYEQYF | TGTGCCTGGAGTCGATTTTTGGGACAGGGGTCCTACGAGCAGTACTTC
TRBD1 | TRBJ2-5 | TRBV6-2/TRBV6-3 | - | CASSLTGTGEETQYF | TGTGCCAGCAGCCTTACCGGGACAGGGGAAGAGACCCAGTACTTC
TRBD1 | TRBJ1-5 | TRBV28 | many | CASLQGTSNQPQHF | TGTGCCAGCCTACAGGGGACGAGCAATCAGCCCCAGCATTTT
- | TRBJ2-7 | TRBV7-8 | many | CASSSRRTSYEQYF | TGTGCCAGCAGCTCAAGACGGACCTCCTACGAGCAGTACTTC
- | TRBJ2-1 | TRBV15 | many | CATSRGGGYNEQFF | TGTGCCACCAGCAGGGGTGGTGGCTACAATGAGCAGTTCTTC
- | TRBJ1-3 | TRBV12-3/TRBV12-4 | - | CASSFSQVNTIYF | TGTGCCAGCAGTTTCAGTCAAGTCAACACCATATATTTT
- | TRBJ1-1 | TRBV7-9 | many | CASSLETAWEAFF | TGTGCCAGCAGCTTAGAGACAGCGTGGGAAGCTTTCTTT
- | TRBJ2-7 | TRBV28 | many | CASSPGGPLEQYF | TGTGCCAGCAGCCCCGGTGGTCCCCTAGAGCAGTACTTC
- | TRBJ1-6 | TRBV20-1 | - | CSARVGERGRNSPLHF | TGCAGTGCTAGAGTTGGAGAGAGGGGCCGAAATTCACCCCTCCACTTT
TRBD2 | TRBJ2-7 | TRBV20-1 | - | CSASRTSGRNEQYF | TGCAGTGCTAGCAGGACTAGCGGGAGGAACGAGCAGTACTTC
- | TRBJ1-1 | TRBV3-1 | many | CASRSGPMNTEAFF | TGTGCCAGCAGATCGGGACCCATGAACACTGAAGCTTTCTTT
TRBD2 | TRBJ2-2 | TRBV28 | - | CASVFGSGRYTGELFF | TGTGCCAGCGTCTTTGGGAGCGGGAGGTACACCGGGGAGCTGTTTTTT
TRBD1 | TRBJ1-1 | TRBV28 | many | CASSFDRDTEAFF | TGTGCCAGCAGTTTTGACAGGGACACTGAAGCTTTCTTT
- | TRBJ2-2 | TRBV2 | many | CARGERTNTGELFF | TGTGCCAGAGGGGAACGGACGAACACCGGGGAGCTGTTTTTT
- | TRBJ2-3 | TRBV5-1 | many | CASSFTDTQYF | TGCGCCAGCAGCTTTACAGATACGCAGTATTTT
TRBD2 | TRBJ2-7 | TRBV7-2 | many | CASSQGLAGIYEQYF | TGTGCCAGCAGCCAAGGACTAGCGGGTATCTACGAGCAGTACTTC
- | TRBJ1-2 | TRBV11-2 | - | CASSLSASNYGYTF | TGTGCCAGCAGCTTAAGTGCCAGTAACTATGGCTACACCTTC
- | TRBJ2-2 | TRBV6-1 | - | CASSEFRRITGELFF | TGTGCCAGCAGTGAATTCAGACGGATCACCGGGGAGCTGTTTTTT
TRBD2 | TRBJ2-5 | TRBV12-3/TRBV12-4 | many | CASSRDYGETQYF | TGTGCCAGCAGTAGGGACTACGGGGAGACCCAGTACTTC
- | TRBJ1-2 | TRBV5-1 | many | CASSLEGVYRDYGYTF | TGCGCCAGCAGCTTGGAAGGCGTTTACAGGGACTATGGCTACACCTTC
- | TRBJ2-7 | TRBV2 | - | CASSGSRGSYEQYF | TGTGCCAGCAGTGGTAGTCGCGGTAGCTACGAGCAGTACTTC
TRBD1 | TRBJ1-2 | TRBV20-1 | many | CSARMGDRFTRPNYGYTF | TGCAGTGCTAGGATGGGGGACAGGTTCACCCGACCTAACTATGGCTACACCTTC
TRBD1 | TRBJ2-2 | TRBV6-2/TRBV6-3 | many | CASSAGDRGNTGELFF | TGTGCCAGCAGTGCCGGGGACAGAGGGAACACCGGGGAGCTGTTTTTT
- | TRBJ1-1 | TRBV12-3/TRBV12-4 | many | CASSFGGGTEAFF | TGTGCCAGCAGTTTCGGAGGGGGCACTGAAGCTTTCTTT
TRBD1 | TRBJ1-2 | TRBV20-1 | few | CSARRQGGGYTF | TGCAGTGCTAGAAGACAGGGTGGCGGCTACACCTTC
- | TRBJ1-1 | TRBV7-3 | few | CASRRDTGTEAFF | TGTGCCAGCAGGAGGGACACTGGCACTGAAGCTTTCTTT
TRBD1 | TRBJ1-2 | TRBV29-1 | many | CSVPTGDGGYTF | TGCAGCGTTCCCACAGGGGATGGAGGCTACACCTTC
TRBD2 | TRBJ2-5 | TRBV10-3 | - | CATSRGTKETQYF | TGTGCCACCTCTCGTGGGACTAAAGAGACCCAGTACTTC
- | TRBJ1-5 | TRBV28 | many | CASRETLSNQPQHF | TGTGCCAGCAGAGAGACGCTGAGCAATCAGCCCCAGCATTTT
TRBD1 | TRBJ1-1 | TRBV4-2 | - | CASSPNRGLRAFF | TGTGCCAGCAGCCCCAACAGGGGGCTACGAGCTTTCTTT
- | TRBJ2-7 | TRBV19 | many | CASSFTQKIVYEQYF | TGTGCCAGTAGCTTCACCCAGAAGATAGTCTACGAGCAGTACTTC
- | TRBJ2-7 | TRBV6-2/TRBV6-3 | many | CASSYEWDLPNSYEQYF | TGTGCCAGCAGTTACGAATGGGACTTGCCTAACTCCTACGAGCAGTACTTC
- | TRBJ1-5 | TRBV6-1 | - | CASVGGESYSNQPQHF | TGTGCCAGCGTGGGAGGGGAGAGTTATAGCAATCAGCCCCAGCATTTT
- | TRBJ1-1 | TRBV11-1 | many | CASSLYGGGTEAFF | TGTGCCAGCAGCTTATACGGAGGGGGCACTGAAGCTTTCTTT
- | TRBJ1-3 | TRBV7-6 | many | CASSLATGGAIYF | TGTGCCAGCAGCTTAGCGACGGGGGGGGCCATATATTTT